The 31 T cell receptor beta chains listed next were all sequenced from one sample in a study of CD8+ T cells in alopecia areata. The authors extracted RNA and reverse transcribed it into cDNA as the sequencing template. Profiling relied on immunoSEQ multiplex PCR, and the TCRdb table lists in-frame clones only, not all of them. The sample lists fewer than 200,000 clones, 65% to 75% occurring once. Material: CD8+ T cells sorted from blood, obtained at week 0. These receptors originate from a human donor with alopecia areata.

The chain links TRBV23-1 to TRBJ2-7; 7 bases align to TRBD2. TRBV23-1 belongs to the ORF category, with a function that is uncertain. J lost 3 bases, V lost 7 bases, and 12 bases had no gene match. This CDR3 is 15 amino acids long. This CDR3 reads CASISTGTGGYEQYF. The CDR3 region has the DNA TGCGCCAGCATATCAACCGGGACGGGAGGCTACGAGCAGTACTTC.

V is TRBV10-3 and J is TRBJ2-1, with TRBD2 identical over 7 bases. Germline V gene sequence: CDR1 ENHRY, CDR2 SYGVKD. This CDR3 spans 17 amino acids. Germline trimming cut 5 bases from V and 9 bases from J; bases unmatched to any gene: 19. Here the CDR3 reads CAISLPPLAAPYFEQFF. The CDR3 DNA sequence: TGTGCCATCAGTCTCCCCCCTCTAGCGGCTCCTTACTTTGAGCAGTTCTTC.

This clone has only a few counts. The chain has TRBV19 and TRBJ1-1; D not resolved. This CDR3 is built from 14 residues. Per germline, CDR1 LNHDA and CDR2 SQIVND (reference sequence). Trimming cost V 4 bases and J 5 bases, with 14 bases left between them. CDR3 coding DNA: TGTGCCAGTAGTAATTGGCAACGGTGGACTGAAGCTTTCTTT. Translation gives CASSNWQRWTEAFF.

The chain couples TRBV2 to TRBJ1-2; a weak D match, TRBD1 (5 bases). Germline CDR1 SNHLY, CDR2 FYNNEI. Trimming left V 9 bases short and J 7 bases short, with 12 bases between. The CDR3 extends over 11 amino acids. The CDR3 spells CARRRDSGYTF. The CDR3 DNA reads as TGTGCCAGAAGGCGGGACTCTGGCTACACCTTC.

The chain is built from TRBV5-1 and TRBJ2-7; either TRBD1 or TRBD2 may fit D (6 bases each). The CDR3 length is 15 residues. From germline, CDR1 is SGHRS and CDR2 YFSETQ. V shed 0 bases and J shed 3 bases, with 13 bases lying between them. The CDR3 region is CASSLVGGLSYEQYF. CDR3 nucleotide sequence: TGCGCCAGCAGCTTGGTTGGGGGGCTGAGCTACGAGCAGTACTTC.

This clone appeared a few times. This chain links TRBV19 with TRBJ2-3, with 12 nucleotides matching TRBD2. The CDR3 extends over 14 amino acids. V dropped 9 bases and J dropped 6; count of bases not matched to a gene: 7. Germline assignment: CDR1 LNHDA and CDR2 SQIVND (reference sequence). In DNA, the CDR3 is TGTGCCAGCCTAGCGGGGGGGTCCAAGGATACGCAGTATTTT. As protein: CASLAGGSKDTQYF.

V is TRBV30 and J is TRBJ1-1, with D uncertain. The V gene's germline CDR1 is GTSNPN and CDR2 SVGIG (reference sequence). Between the trimmed V and J ends, which lost 6 bases and 0 bases, there was a span of 5 bases. The CDR3 length is 11 residues. The CDR3 loop is CACGMNTEAFF. CDR3 in DNA: TGTGCCTGCGGGATGAACACTGAAGCTTTCTTT.

V gene TRBV30 combines with J gene TRBJ2-1; D call uncertain. Germline lookup yields CDR1 GTSNPN and CDR2 SVGIG (reference sequence). This CDR3 comprises 13 residues. Deletions cut 1 base from V and 8 bases from J, with 12 bases between. CDR3 sequence reads: CAWSEQSPDEQFF. For the CDR3, the DNA is TGTGCCTGGAGTGAACAATCACCGGATGAGCAGTTCTTC. Together with reference TRBV30 and TRBJ2-1, the CDR3 gives the full variable domain: SQTIHQWPATLVQPVGSPLSLECTVEGTSNPNLYWYRQAAGRGLQLLFYSVGIGQISSEVPQNLSASRPQDRQFILSSKKLLLSDSGFYLCAWSEQSPDEQFFGPGTRLTVL.

This clone was observed a handful of times. The chain recombines TRBV2 with TRBJ1-3, with a weak D call TRBD1 (5 bases). CDR1 and CDR2 from the germline V gene are SNHLY and FYNNEI. Trimming stripped 0 bases from V and 4 bases from J, with 10 bases between. The CDR3 length is 15 residues. CDR3: CASSEATDSGNTIYF. In DNA, the CDR3 is TGTGCCAGCAGTGAAGCGACAGATTCCGGAAACACCATATATTTT. Drawing the rest from reference TRBV2 and TRBJ1-3, the complete variable domain is EPEVTQTPSHQVTQMGQEVILRCVPISNHLYFYWYRQILGQKVEFLVSFYNNEISEKSEIFDDQFSVERPDGSNFTLKIRSTKLEDSAMYFCASSEATDSGNTIYFGEGSWLTVV.

This chain joins TRBV27 and TRBJ1-2, with 8 bases identical to TRBD1. The germline gives CDR1 MNHEY, CDR2 SMNVEV (reference sequence). The CDR3 loop spans 13 amino acids. V shed 6 bases, J shed 2 bases, and the junction held 2 bases outside the gene matches. CDR3 sequence (DNA): TGTGCCAGCAGGGACAGGGAGAACTATGGCTACACCTTC. This codes for CASRDRENYGYTF.

This clone was seen only a few times. The V gene is TRBV6-5, the J gene TRBJ1-2, with D unresolved. The CDR3 runs 14 residues. Germline V lookup: CDR1 MNHEY, CDR2 SVGAGI. Trimming removed 1 base at V and 2 bases at J, with 8 bases between. The CDR3 nucleotides are TGTGCCAGCAGTTACTTAGCAGGCAACTATGGCTACACCTTC. Residues: CASSYLAGNYGYTF.

V and J are TRBV5-6 and TRBJ2-5; the D gene could be TRBD1 or TRBD2 (5 bases each). The germline gives CDR1 SGHDT, CDR2 YYEEEE. There are 13 residues in the CDR3. Trimming left V 4 bases short and J 4 bases short, with 11 bases between. In DNA, the CDR3 is TGTGCCAGCAGCGAGGGGACGTCAGAGACCCAGTACTTC. Residues: CASSEGTSETQYF. The whole variable domain, remainder taken from reference TRBV5-6 and TRBJ2-5, is DAGVTQSPTHLIKTRGQQVTLRCSPKSGHDTVSWYQQALGQGPQFIFQYYEEEERQRGNFPDRFSGHQFPNYSSELNVNALLLGDSALYLCASSEGTSETQYFGPGTRLLVL.

Details on this clone: The same CDR3 is also encoded by other DNA sequences in this sample. The V and J genes are TRBV29-1 and TRBJ1-2; D unclear. Trimming shortened V by 2 bases and J by 8 bases, and 6 bases separated the two germline ends. The germline V gene encodes CDR1 SQVTM and CDR2 ANQGSEA. The CDR3 contains 10 residues. The CDR3 loop reads CSVESGGYTF. In DNA form, the CDR3 reads TGCAGCGTTGAAAGTGGGGGCTACACCTTC.

This chain connects TRBV7-8 to TRBJ1-5; 8 nucleotides agree with TRBD1. The CDR3 length is 17 residues. From germline, CDR1 is SGHVS and CDR2 FQNEAQ. Trimming at V came to 5 bases and at J to 0 bases, leaving 9 bases not matched to a gene. CDR3 in DNA: TGTGCCAGCAGCGGCCGACAGGGGCGGGTTAGCAATCAGCCCCAGCATTTT. This sequence encodes CASSGRQGRVSNQPQHF.

The J gene is TRBJ2-3, the V gene TRBV7-8, with D possibly being TRBD1 (5 bases). The V and J ends lost 5 bases and 14 bases respectively, with 17 bases between them. The length of the CDR3 is 12 residues. CDR1 is SGHVS, CDR2 FQNEAQ, per germline. The CDR3 sequence is CASSLGDNRVYF. The CDR3 nucleotides read TGTGCCAGCAGCCTAGGGGATAACCGGGTGTATTTT.

In the case of this clone: The junction departs from the called germline gene at one end, perhaps through a read error. The chain links TRBV2 to TRBJ2-3; 7 positions agree with TRBD2. Germline-derived CDR1 and CDR2 are SNHLY and FYNNEI. The CDR3 is made up of 11 amino acids. Here the CDR3 DNA reads TGTGCCAGCAGGGGGCGGGGGTCGGCAGATTTT. It translates to CASRGRGSADF.

The V gene is TRBV13, the J gene TRBJ1-1, with D uncertain. The germline V gene encodes CDR1 PRHDT and CDR2 FYEKMQ (reference sequence). V lost 0 bases and J 4 bases, leaving 6 bases between the germline ends. The CDR3 extends over 13 amino acids. CDR3 in amino acids: CASSLGEGTEAFF. The CDR3 bases are TGTGCCAGCAGCTTAGGGGAGGGCACTGAAGCTTTCTTT.

There are a few counts of this clone. V and J are TRBV27 and TRBJ2-7; D unresolved. CDR1 is MNHEY, CDR2 SMNVEV, per germline (reference sequence). This CDR3 has 14 residues. V was cut by 8 bases and J by 2 bases, with 16 bases left in between. The CDR3 here is CASSQRLGAYEQYF. In nucleotides, the CDR3 is TGTGCCAGCTCACAACGCCTGGGCGCCTACGAGCAGTACTTC.

The rearrangement uses TRBV15 and TRBJ2-1; D uncertain. Trimming took 0 bases from V and 0 from J, leaving 9 bases between them. This CDR3 is built from 16 residues. Per germline, CDR1 LNHNV and CDR2 YYDKDF (reference sequence). This chain's CDR3 is CATSRDRVSSYNEQFF. In DNA form, the CDR3 reads TGTGCCACCAGCAGAGATCGGGTCAGCTCCTACAATGAGCAGTTCTTC.

The V call is TRBV5-6, the J call TRBJ2-1; TRBD2 matches at 11 bases. In germline, CDR1 is SGHDT, CDR2 YYEEEE. With V trimmed by 0 bases and J by 7 bases, 6 bases remained unmatched. This CDR3 region has 16 residues. CDR3 sequence: CASSLGLASGGNEQFF. CDR3 sequence (DNA): TGTGCCAGCAGCTTGGGTCTGGCTAGCGGGGGGAATGAGCAGTTCTTC. The whole variable domain, remainder taken from reference TRBV5-6 and TRBJ2-1, is DAGVTQSPTHLIKTRGQQVTLRCSPKSGHDTVSWYQQALGQGPQFIFQYYEEEERQRGNFPDRFSGHQFPNYSSELNVNALLLGDSALYLCASSLGLASGGNEQFFGPGTRLTVL.

This clone occurred a few times. V is TRBV30 and J is TRBJ1-1; D remains unclear. This CDR3 comprises 12 residues. CDR1 is GTSNPN, CDR2 SVGIG, per germline (reference sequence). V was trimmed by 3 bases and J by 5 bases, leaving 10 bases between them. In DNA form, the CDR3 reads TGTGCCTGGAGCGAACTACGGACTGAAGCTTTCTTT. It specifies CAWSELRTEAFF.

The CDR3 sequence is CSVARGGTEAFF. In DNA form, the CDR3 reads TGCAGCGTTGCTAGGGGGGGCACTGAAGCTTTCTTT. The chain couples TRBV29-1 to TRBJ1-1; possible D gene TRBD1, 6 bases. The CDR3 sequence is 12 residues long. Germline V gives CDR1 SQVTM, CDR2 ANQGSEA. V lost 4 bases and J 4 bases, leaving 10 bases between the germline ends. The complete variable domain, with remaining parts taken from reference TRBV29-1 and TRBJ1-1, reads SAVISQKPSRDICQRGTSLTIQCQVDSQVTMMFWYRQQPGQSLTLIATANQGSEATYESGFVIDKFPISRPNLTFSTLTVSNMSPEDSSIYLCSVARGGTEAFFGQGTRLTVV.

V usage is TRBV20-1 and J usage is TRBJ2-5; no clear D gene. The length of the CDR3 is 11 residues. Trimming took off 6 bases at V and 5 bases at J, with 10 bases between the two ends. Germline CDR1 DFQATT, CDR2 SNEGSKA (reference sequence). The CDR3 sequence is CSAPDKETQYF. The CDR3, as DNA: TGCAGTGCGCCGGATAAGGAGACCCAGTACTTC.

This chain joins TRBV10-3 and TRBJ2-2; a weak D match, TRBD1 (6 bases). Looked up from germline, CDR1 is ENHRY and CDR2 is SYGVKD. V shed 3 bases and J shed 1 base, with 9 bases lying between them. The CDR3 totals 15 residues. The DNA for the CDR3 is TGTGCCATCAGTGATCCGGGACAGAACACCGGGGAGCTGTTTTTT. This sequence encodes CAISDPGQNTGELFF.

The table lists this clone with a few counts. This chain joins TRBV6-1 and TRBJ1-5, with no clear D. In germline, CDR1 is MNHNS, CDR2 SASEGT. The ends were cut back, 7 bases at V and 8 bases at J, with 12 bases in the middle. The CDR3 totals 12 residues. In DNA, the CDR3 is TGTGCCAGCAAGGAGGGAATGGAGCCCCAGCATTTT. Amino acids: CASKEGMEPQHF.

The chain's CDR3 is CSVELAGFYEQYF. The CDR3 nucleotides are TGCAGCGTTGAATTGGCAGGGTTCTACGAGCAGTACTTC. The chain links TRBV29-1 to TRBJ2-7; possibly TRBD1 for D (5 bases). Germline CDR1 and CDR2: SQVTM and ANQGSEA. V was clipped by 2 bases and J by 3 bases, with 11 bases between them. The CDR3 loop spans 13 amino acids.

In the case of this clone: This specimen includes other DNA sequences encoding the same CDR3. The rearrangement uses TRBV29-1 and TRBJ2-5, with D hard to call. The germline gives CDR1 SQVTM, CDR2 ANQGSEA. CDR3 length: 11 residues. The CDR3 here is CSVPRGETQYF. The CDR3 DNA is TGCAGTGTTCCCCGCGGAGAGACCCAGTACTTC.

The chain has TRBV9 and TRBJ2-5; 10 bases align to TRBD2. This CDR3 is 17 amino acids long. Germline CDR1 SGDLS, CDR2 YYNGEE. Unmatched junction bases numbered 5, after V lost 0 bases and J lost 0 bases. CDR3 coding DNA: TGTGCCAGCAGCGTAGACCCTAGCGGGGGCGACCAAGAGACCCAGTACTTC. Translated, it gives CASSVDPSGGDQETQYF.

The CDR3 sequence is CATLRRGEQYF. CDR3 coding DNA: TGTGCCACATTACGACGGGGCGAGCAGTACTTC. The chain links TRBV2 to TRBJ2-7; maybe TRBD2 (5 bases). The CDR3 runs 11 residues. Trimming removed 10 bases from V and 6 bases from J, with 13 bases in between. Per germline, CDR1 SNHLY and CDR2 FYNNEI.

V is TRBV6-5 and J is TRBJ2-1; D may be TRBD2 (6 bases). Germline CDR1 reads MNHEY; CDR2 reads SVGAGI. Trimming left V 2 bases short and J 6 bases short, with 14 bases between. The CDR3 is 15 residues long. The CDR3 is CASSYMASVGNEQFF. The DNA of the CDR3 is TGTGCCAGCAGTTACATGGCTAGCGTCGGCAATGAGCAGTTCTTC.

J is TRBJ2-5 and V is TRBV15; no definite D call. V lost 1 base, J lost 1 base, and 7 bases lay in between. This CDR3 is 14 amino acids long. Germline V CDR1 and CDR2: LNHNV, YYDKDF (reference sequence). The CDR3 protein is CATSRVAPQETQYF. The CDR3 nucleotides are TGTGCCACCAGCAGAGTGGCACCCCAAGAGACCCAGTACTTC.